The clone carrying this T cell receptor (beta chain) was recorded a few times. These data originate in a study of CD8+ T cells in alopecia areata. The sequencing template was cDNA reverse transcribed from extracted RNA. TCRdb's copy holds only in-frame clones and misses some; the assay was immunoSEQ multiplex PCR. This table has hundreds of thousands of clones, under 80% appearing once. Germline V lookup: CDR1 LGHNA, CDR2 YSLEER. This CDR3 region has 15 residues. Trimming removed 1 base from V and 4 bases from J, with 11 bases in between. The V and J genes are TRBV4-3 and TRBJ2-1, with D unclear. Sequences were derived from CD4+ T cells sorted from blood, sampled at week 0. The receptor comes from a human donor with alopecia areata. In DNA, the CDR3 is TGCGCCAGCAGCCAAGTCGCGACAACGTACAATGAGCAGTTCTTC. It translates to CASSQVATTYNEQFF.